A selection of T cell receptor beta chains follows, all from one sample in a study of shared clonotypes between healthy human individuals. Here immunoSEQ multiplex PCR was the method, and the copy in TCRdb shows in-frame clones only, minus some. The table includes over a million clones, about 75% detected once. Sequencing used memory CD4+ T cells sorted from blood. These receptors were taken from a man between 18 and 29 years old in good health. Both conserved end residues are part of each CDR3. D genes are given only for firm matches. Some rows mark clone size as missing; the rest say once, few, many or name a class of expanded clone.

CDR3	DNA	J	size	V	D
CAISESRYEQYF	TGTGCCATCAGTGAGTCACGCTACGAGCAGTACTTC	TRBJ2-7	.	TRBV10-3	.
CASSLLPGQGKGNTIYF	TGTGCCAGCAGTTTATTACCGGGGCAGGGAAAAGGAAACACCATATATTTT	TRBJ1-3	.	TRBV28	.
CASSLSGTGVEKLFF	TGTGCCAGCAGCTTATCCGGGACAGGGGTTGAAAAACTGTTTTTT	TRBJ1-4	.	TRBV9	TRBD1
CASKQAGRAGTDTQYF	TGTGCCAGTAAACAAGCGGGGAGGGCCGGCACAGATACGCAGTATTTT	TRBJ2-3	few	TRBV19	TRBD2
CASSGQGVVGQFF	TGTGCCAGCAGTGGACAGGGGGTAGTTGGGCAGTTCTTC	TRBJ2-1	.	TRBV2	TRBD1
CASSERPKNIQYF	TGTGCCAGCAGTGAACGACCCAAAAACATTCAGTACTTC	TRBJ2-4	.	TRBV6-1	.
CATAPGQVLSYEQYF	TGTGCCACCGCACCGGGACAGGTGCTCTCCTACGAGCAGTACTTC	TRBJ2-7	.	TRBV19	TRBD1
CASSQDRATEKLFF	TGTGCCAGCAGCCAGGACAGGGCTACTGAAAAACTGTTTTTT	TRBJ1-4	few	TRBV5-6	TRBD1
CASSPRWRNEQFF	TGTGCCAGCAGTCCTCGATGGCGGAATGAGCAGTTCTTC	TRBJ2-1	.	TRBV27	.
CASSRTDSGNTIYF	TGCGCCAGCAGTAGGACTGATTCTGGAAACACCATATATTTT	TRBJ1-3	.	TRBV5-1	.
CASSPQPLVELDYTF	TGTGCCAGCTCACCACAACCCCTGGTGGAATTGGACTACACCTTC	TRBJ1-2	.	TRBV18	.
CASSQADQAYSGNTIYF	TGCGCCAGCAGCCAGGCCGATCAGGCGTACTCTGGAAACACCATATATTTT	TRBJ1-3	.	TRBV4-1	.
CASSLEGLNQPQHF	TGCGCCAGCAGCTTGGAAGGGTTAAATCAGCCCCAGCATTTT	TRBJ1-5	.	TRBV5-1	.
CASSSLEGGEQYF	TGTGCCAGCAGTTCCCTGGAGGGTGGAGAGCAGTACTTC	TRBJ2-7	.	TRBV6-6	.
CASSSHLTGISYEQYF	TGTGCCAGCAGCTCGCACCTGACAGGAATCTCCTACGAGCAGTACTTC	TRBJ2-7	.	TRBV7-2	.
CASNAGQVLGGNQPQHF	TGTGCCAGCAACGCGGGACAGGTATTGGGAGGCAATCAGCCCCAGCATTTT	TRBJ1-5	.	TRBV2	TRBD1
CASSLGERGFPREKLFF	TGTGCCAGCAGCTTAGGGGAAAGGGGTTTTCCCCGGGAAAAACTGTTTTTT	TRBJ1-4	.	TRBV7-9	.
CASSRSWTSGTEQYF	TGTGCCAGCAGCCGATCCTGGACTAGCGGGACCGAGCAGTACTTC	TRBJ2-7	.	TRBV7-2	TRBD2
CASSGTATTTGELFF	TGCGCCAGCAGCGGGACAGCAACAACAACCGGGGAGCTGTTTTTT	TRBJ2-2	.	TRBV5-1	TRBD1
CASSLAGLAGNTIYF	TGCGCCAGCAGCTTGGCCGGGCTCGCTGGAAACACCATATATTTT	TRBJ1-3	.	TRBV5-1	.
CASRITSTDTQYF	TGTGCCAGCAGGATTACTAGCACAGATACGCAGTATTTT	TRBJ2-3	.	TRBV6-1	.
CASPRGSSGANVLTF	TGTGCCAGCCCGAGGGGAAGCTCTGGGGCCAACGTCCTGACTTTC	TRBJ2-6	.	TRBV18	.
CASSTTSNTEAFF	TGTGCCAGTAGTACTACTTCGAACACTGAAGCTTTCTTT	TRBJ1-1	.	TRBV19	.
CASSPQRVNTEAFF	TGTGCCAGCTCACCACAAAGGGTTAACACTGAAGCTTTCTTT	TRBJ1-1	few	TRBV18	.
CASSYGTYGYTF	TGTGCCAGCAGCTACGGGACCTATGGCTACACCTTC	TRBJ1-2	.	TRBV11-2	.
CASSVTPGTGPTDTQYF	TGTGCCAGCAGCGTGACTCCCGGGACAGGACCAACAGATACGCAGTATTTT	TRBJ2-3	.	TRBV9	TRBD1
CASSLDLAKETQYF	TGCGCCAGCAGCCTGGACTTAGCCAAAGAGACCCAGTACTTC	TRBJ2-5	.	TRBV4-3	.
CASSEAVGQPQHF	TGTGCCAGCAGTGAAGCGGTTGGTCAGCCCCAGCATTTT	TRBJ1-5	.	TRBV6-1	.
CASSPVGPNTEAFF	TGCGCCAGCAGTCCGGTTGGACCGAACACTGAAGCTTTCTTT	TRBJ1-1	.	TRBV5-1	.
CASSSGLHPDTQYF	TGTGCCAGCAGCTCGGGACTTCATCCAGATACGCAGTATTTT	TRBJ2-3	once	TRBV7-2	.
CASSSNAETQYF	TGTGCCAGCAGCTCTAACGCCGAGACCCAGTACTTC	TRBJ2-5	.	TRBV5-6	.
CASSLGAGTEAFF	TGTGCCAGCAGCTTAGGGGCGGGGACTGAAGCTTTCTTT	TRBJ1-1	.	TRBV11-1	.
CASSYSGQQETQYF	TGTGCCAGCAGTTACTCTGGACAGCAAGAGACCCAGTACTTC	TRBJ2-5	.	TRBV6-6	.
CASSPRQGRGTEAFF	TGTGCCAGTAGTCCCCGACAGGGAAGGGGCACTGAAGCTTTCTTT	TRBJ1-1	.	TRBV19	TRBD1
CSAALEGEQFF	TGCAGTGCTGCCTTAGAGGGTGAGCAGTTCTTC	TRBJ2-1	.	TRBV20-1	.
CASSLGQGSQPQHF	TGCGCCAGCAGCTTGGGACAGGGGAGTCAGCCCCAGCATTTT	TRBJ1-5	.	TRBV5-1	TRBD1
CASSHSYYEQFF	TGCGCCAGCAGCCATTCTTACTATGAGCAGTTCTTC	TRBJ2-1	.	TRBV4-1	.
CASSETGDRYGYTF	TGTGCCAGCAGCGAGACAGGGGATCGCTATGGCTACACCTTC	TRBJ1-2	.	TRBV5-4	TRBD1
CAITSGAVGSYEQYF	TGTGCCATCACCAGCGGGGCCGTGGGTAGCTACGAGCAGTACTTC	TRBJ2-7	.	TRBV10-3	TRBD2
CASSGFSGANVLTF	TGTGCCAGTTCAGGGTTCTCTGGGGCCAACGTCCTGACTTTC	TRBJ2-6	.	TRBV19	.
CASPAARADNEKLFF	TGTGCCAGCCCTGCTGCCCGGGCCGATAATGAAAAACTGTTTTTT	TRBJ1-4	.	TRBV28	.
CASRDTGPGANVLTF	TGTGCCAGCAGGGATACAGGACCTGGGGCCAACGTCCTGACTTTC	TRBJ2-6	.	TRBV7-2	.
CASGSGRGAGSNQPQHF	TGTGCTAGTGGTTCCGGTCGGGGGGCAGGTAGCAATCAGCCCCAGCATTTT	TRBJ1-5	.	TRBV12-5	.
CASSQAPGVLGELFF	TGCGCCAGCAGCCAAGCCCCGGGAGTCTTAGGGGAGCTGTTTTTT	TRBJ2-2	.	TRBV4-3	.
CASSYSDTADTQYF	TGTGCCAGCAGTTACTCAGACACTGCAGATACGCAGTATTTT	TRBJ2-3	.	TRBV27	.
CASRSGGARDTQYF	TGTGCCAGCAGAAGCGGGGGGGCACGAGATACGCAGTATTTT	TRBJ2-3	.	TRBV5-4	TRBD2
CASSSGTTGSYEQYF	TGTGCCAGCAGTTCCGGGACTACGGGCTCCTACGAGCAGTACTTC	TRBJ2-7	.	TRBV28	TRBD2
CASTGAWNQPQHF	TGTGCCTCGACGGGGGCTTGGAATCAGCCCCAGCATTTT	TRBJ1-5	.	TRBV28	.
CASSLGAGPYEQYF	TGTGCCAGCAGTTTAGGAGCAGGCCCCTACGAGCAGTACTTC	TRBJ2-7	.	TRBV27	.
CASSLQGTSGYNEQFF	TGCGCCAGCAGCTTGCAGGGTACTAGCGGCTACAATGAGCAGTTCTTC	TRBJ2-1	.	TRBV5-1	TRBD2
CASSGRREAFF	TGTGCCAGCAGTGGAAGACGGGAGGCCTTCTTT	TRBJ1-1	.	TRBV2	.
CASSLDRGEKLFF	TGTGCCAGCAGCCTCGACAGGGGCGAAAAACTGTTTTTT	TRBJ1-4	.	TRBV28	TRBD1
CASSPGTGTYEQYF	TGTGCCAGCTCACCAGGGACAGGGACCTACGAGCAGTACTTC	TRBJ2-7	few	TRBV18	TRBD1